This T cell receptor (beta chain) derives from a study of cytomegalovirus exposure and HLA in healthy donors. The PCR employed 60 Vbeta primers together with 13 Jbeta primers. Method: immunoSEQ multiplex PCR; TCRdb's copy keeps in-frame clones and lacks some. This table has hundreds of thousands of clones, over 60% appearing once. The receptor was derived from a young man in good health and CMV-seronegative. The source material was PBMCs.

The CDR3 bases are TGTGCCAGCAGTTTCCTTACAGGTGGCAATCAGCCCCAGCATTTT. Its translation is CASSFLTGGNQPQHF. This sequence joins TRBV28 and TRBJ1-5; D is perhaps TRBD1 (5 bases). Germline V gene sequence: CDR1 MDHEN, CDR2 SYDVKM. V was clipped by 3 bases and J by 2 bases, with 11 bases between them. This CDR3 spans 15 amino acids.